One and the same sample provided the 30 T cell receptor beta chains below, sequenced in a study of CD8 T cells in Susac syndrome. cDNA came from around 0.5 to 1 ug RNA primed by random hexamers. TCRdb re-called the immunoSEQ multiplex PCR reads with MiXCR, one entry per CDR3 protein. Among 180,000 or so distinct CDR3 sequences listed, 85% to 95% were seen once. Source material: CD4+ T cells from PBMCs. Receptors were obtained from a human donor in good health.

CDR3 in amino acids: CASSLNLAGELFF. The CDR3 region has the DNA TGTGCCAGCAGCTTAAATCTCGCCGGGGAGCTGTTTTTT. The chain is built from TRBV7-3 and TRBJ2-2; D is undetermined. This CDR3 has 13 amino acids. Germline V gene sequence: CDR1 SGHTA, CDR2 FQGTGA. Trimming cost V 1 base and J 6 bases, with 6 bases left between them.

The DNA for the CDR3 is TGCAGCGGGGCAAACAATGAGCAGTTCTTC. Translating it yields CSGANNEQFF. The gene calls are TRBV29-1 and TRBJ2-1; D unresolved. V gave up 7 bases and J gave up 5 bases, with 6 bases separating them. Germline lookup yields CDR1 SQVTM and CDR2 ANQGSEA. This CDR3 is 10 amino acids long.

The chain couples TRBV12-3 or TRBV12-4 to TRBJ2-3; D is ambiguous. There are 15 residues in the CDR3. The germline V and J ends were trimmed by 2 bases and 1 base, with 10 bases remaining between them. The DNA of the CDR3 is TGTGCCAGCAGTTTAACTGTCACAGGCACAGATACGCAGTATTTT. Translated: CASSLTVTGTDTQYF.

This clonotype was seen a single time. V gene TRBV28 combines with J gene TRBJ2-7; the match to TRBD2 covers 10 bases. The CDR3 is made up of 14 amino acids. V was pared by 4 bases and J by 5 bases, with 5 bases of the junction left unmatched. From germline, CDR1 is MDHEN and CDR2 SYDVKM. The CDR3 here is CASSSAGGRHEQYV. The CDR3 DNA reads TGTGCCAGCAGTTCAGCGGGAGGGCGCCACGAGCAGTACGTC.

The chain has TRBV7-2 and TRBJ2-3; D is perhaps TRBD1 (6 bases). The ends were cut back, 2 bases at V and 2 bases at J, with 11 bases in the middle. The germline V gene has CDR1 SGHTA and CDR2 FQGNSA. This CDR3 has 15 residues. This chain's CDR3 is CASSLQGSSTDTQYF. For the CDR3, the DNA is TGTGCCAGCAGCTTACAGGGGTCCTCCACAGATACGCAGTATTTT.

This chain joins TRBV6-5 and TRBJ2-3; TRBD2 matches 7 bases. The CDR3 loop spans 13 amino acids. The V gene end was trimmed by 8 bases and the J gene end by 7 bases; junction bases not matched to a gene: 9. Germline CDR1 reads MNHEY; CDR2 reads SVGAGI. The CDR3 bases are TGTGCCAGCCGCTCAGGGAGGGGACATACGCAGTATTTT. This translates into CASRSGRGHTQYF.

The V and J genes are TRBV29-1 and TRBJ1-5; 9 nucleotides agree with TRBD1. J was trimmed by 3 bases and V by 8 bases; bases with no gene match: 8. From germline, CDR1 is SQVTM and CDR2 ANQGSEA. CDR3 size: 14 residues. CDR3 residues: CSPEGQGVNQPQHF. CDR3 sequence (DNA): TGCAGCCCAGAGGGACAGGGAGTCAATCAGCCCCAGCATTTT.

J is TRBJ1-2 and V is TRBV30; D remains ambiguous. Germline CDR1 and CDR2: GTSNPN and SVGIG (reference sequence). The length of the CDR3 is 10 residues. The V end was cut by 5 bases, the J end by 4 bases, with 5 bases between. The CDR3 region has the DNA TGTGCCTGGGGACCCTATGGCTACACCTTC. It encodes CAWGPYGYTF.

On this clonotype: A much larger clone is a single base away; this may be a read error. This chain uses TRBV7-3 with TRBJ1-1; D possibly corresponds to TRBD1 (6 bases). CDR3 length equals 13 residues. V was trimmed by 4 bases and J by 1 base, leaving 7 bases between them. In germline, CDR1 is SGHTA, CDR2 FQGTGA. CDR3 in amino acids: CASSWGQNTEAFF. The DNA for the CDR3 is TGTGCCAGCAGCTGGGGACAGAACACTGAAGCTTTCTTT.

The chain is built from TRBV29-1 and TRBJ2-5; D may be TRBD1 or TRBD2 (6 bases each). From germline, CDR1 is SQVTM and CDR2 ANQGSEA. V was trimmed by 4 bases and J by 5 bases, leaving 17 bases between them. CDR3 length equals 14 residues. The CDR3 loop is CSVGGAGMIETQYF. In DNA form, the CDR3 reads TGCAGCGTTGGGGGGGCGGGGATGATTGAGACCCAGTACTTC.

The chain has TRBV6-1 and TRBJ2-1, with 11 bases that match TRBD2. V dropped 11 bases and J dropped 7; count of bases not matched to a gene: 10. CDR1 is MNHNS and CDR2 is SASEGT in the germline V gene. The CDR3 is 14 residues long. The chain's CDR3 is CALKPGLAVNEQFF. The CDR3 DNA reads TGTGCCCTCAAACCGGGACTAGCGGTGAATGAGCAGTTCTTC.

J is TRBJ2-3 and V is TRBV24-1; no clear D gene. From germline, CDR1 is KGHDR and CDR2 SFDVKD. The CDR3 is made up of 11 amino acids. V was trimmed by 5 bases and J by 6 bases, leaving 5 bases between them. The DNA of the CDR3 is TGTGCCACCAGTGCCGGGGATACGCAGTATTTT. This encodes CATSAGDTQYF.

CDR3 amino acids: CSAQQGWDSYEQYF. The DNA of the CDR3 is TGCAGTGCGCAACAGGGTTGGGACTCCTACGAGCAGTACTTC. The V call is TRBV20-1, the J call TRBJ2-7; D possibly corresponds to TRBD1 (6 bases). Trimming left V 6 bases short and J 0 bases short, with 15 bases between. The CDR3 loop spans 14 amino acids. CDR1 and CDR2 from the germline V gene are DFQATT and SNEGSKA (reference sequence).

This rearrangement joins TRBV20-1 to TRBJ2-5; D call uncertain. The V end lost 3 bases, the J end lost 4 bases, and 12 bases lay between the germline ends. Per the germline V gene, CDR1 is DFQATT and CDR2 is SNEGSKA (reference sequence). The CDR3 is 13 residues long. The CDR3 bases are TGCAGTGCTAGCCCCCGGGTCGGAGAGACCCAGTACTTC. Translated: CSASPRVGETQYF.

The chain uses TRBV9 and TRBJ2-2, with D perhaps TRBD1 (6 bases). The CDR3 has 16 amino acids. V was pared by 0 bases and J by 5 bases, with 14 bases between. Germline-derived CDR1 and CDR2 are SGDLS and YYNGEE. CDR3 sequence: CASSVVSGRGTGELFF. The CDR3 DNA reads TGTGCCAGCAGCGTAGTATCGGGCAGGGGTACCGGGGAGCTGTTTTTT.

V is TRBV9 and J is TRBJ2-2; TRBD1 aligns across 12 bases. V was pared by 6 bases and J by 9 bases, with 6 bases of the junction left unmatched. Germline V gene lookup returns CDR1 SGDLS and CDR2 YYNGEE. The CDR3 runs to 14 residues. CDR3 coding DNA: TGTGCCAGCAACCGGGACAGGGGGCTCAGGGAGCTGTTTTTT. Encoded protein: CASNRDRGLRELFF.

The chain links TRBV27 to TRBJ2-3; D is unresolved. Trimming shortened V by 1 base and J by 2 bases, and 7 bases separated the two germline ends. The CDR3 spans 14 residues. In germline, CDR1 is MNHEY, CDR2 SMNVEV (reference sequence). The CDR3 DNA sequence: TGTGCCAGCAGTTTATATCCGGCCACAGATACGCAGTATTTT. Amino acids: CASSLYPATDTQYF.

The chain has TRBV20-1 and TRBJ2-5, with unresolved D. Trimming stripped 8 bases from V and 5 bases from J, with 12 bases between. Germline lookup yields CDR1 DFQATT and CDR2 SNEGSKA (reference sequence). The CDR3 contains 11 residues. The CDR3 region is CSPFRSETQYF. DNA of the CDR3: TGCAGTCCATTTCGATCGGAGACCCAGTACTTC.

Written as DNA, the CDR3 is TGTGCCAGCAGCTCGGGGGAAAGCACAGATACGCAGTATTTT. Its translation is CASSSGESTDTQYF. The J gene is TRBJ2-3, the V gene TRBV3-1; possible D gene TRBD2, 6 bases. Trimming removed 5 bases at V and 0 bases at J, with 9 bases between. Germline-derived CDR1 and CDR2 are LGHDT and YNNKEL (reference sequence). The CDR3 contains 14 residues.

The V call is TRBV20-1, the J call TRBJ2-2, with 12 nucleotides matching TRBD2. Germline trimming cut 6 bases from V and 7 bases from J; bases unmatched to any gene: 9. This CDR3 is built from 15 residues. From germline, CDR1 is DFQATT and CDR2 SNEGSKA (reference sequence). Here the CDR3 DNA reads TGCAGTGCCCTCCAGACTAGCGGGAGTTTCGGGGAGCTGTTTTTT. This sequence encodes CSALQTSGSFGELFF.

V usage is TRBV30 and J usage is TRBJ1-3; D ambiguous. V was clipped by 0 bases and J by 2 bases, with 17 bases between them. Germline V CDR1 and CDR2: GTSNPN, SVGIG (reference sequence). The CDR3 is made up of 17 amino acids. The CDR3 region is CAWSVAPIALAGNTIYF. The CDR3 DNA is TGTGCCTGGAGTGTAGCCCCGATTGCCCTGGCTGGAAACACCATATATTTT.

V and J are TRBV29-1 and TRBJ1-1; D unclear. V lost 3 bases to trimming and J lost 10 bases, with 18 bases between them. Germline CDR1 reads SQVTM; CDR2 reads ANQGSEA. The CDR3 totals 13 residues. The DNA for the CDR3 is TGCAGCGTTGACCCAAACGGTGGCACGGGAGCTTTCTTT. Protein sequence: CSVDPNGGTGAFF.

The chain carries TRBV25-1 and TRBJ2-3, with D hard to call. Trimming removed 7 bases at V and 2 bases at J, with 7 bases between. CDR1 and CDR2 from the germline V gene are MGHDK and SYGVNS. This CDR3 is built from 12 residues. In nucleotides, the CDR3 is TGTGCCAGCACCGGCGACACAGATACGCAGTATTTT. It codes for CASTGDTDTQYF.

CDR3 nucleotide sequence: TGTGCCTGGAGTGTCACGGACTTTAACACTGAAGCTTTCTTT. This gives the protein CAWSVTDFNTEAFF. The rearrangement links TRBV30 to TRBJ1-1; D is ambiguous. This CDR3 has 14 amino acids. Germline V gene lookup returns CDR1 GTSNPN and CDR2 SVGIG (reference sequence). V was pared by 0 bases and J by 2 bases, with 10 bases between.

The chain recombines TRBV2 with TRBJ1-5; weak D call: TRBD1 (5 bases). Trimming stripped 8 bases from V and 0 bases from J, with 14 bases between. CDR1 and CDR2 (germline): SNHLY, FYNNEI. The CDR3 totals 15 residues. The CDR3 spells CASVWGVDSNQPQHF. The CDR3 DNA is TGTGCCAGCGTATGGGGGGTGGATAGCAATCAGCCCCAGCATTTT.

V and J are TRBV6-2 or TRBV6-3 and TRBJ2-1; 11 bases align to TRBD1. The CDR3 loop spans 14 amino acids. The V gene end was trimmed by 5 bases and the J gene end by 9 bases; junction bases not matched to a gene: 6. Germline CDR1 MNHEY, CDR2 SVGEGT. The CDR3 loop is CASSRTGGGGEQFF. The CDR3, as DNA: TGTGCCAGCAGTCGGACAGGGGGCGGGGGTGAGCAGTTCTTC.

The V call is TRBV28, the J call TRBJ2-3, with 7 bases lining up with TRBD2. The ends lost 3 bases at V and 2 bases at J; junction bases unmatched: 8. The CDR3 has 16 residues. Germline lookup yields CDR1 MDHEN and CDR2 SYDVKM. The CDR3 region is CASSLGLAVTTDTQYF. Written as DNA, the CDR3 is TGTGCCAGCAGTTTGGGGCTAGCGGTGACCACAGATACGCAGTATTTT. Drawing the rest from reference TRBV28 and TRBJ2-3, the complete variable domain is DVKVTQSSRYLVKRTGEKVFLECVQDMDHENMFWYRQDPGLGLRLIYFSYDVKMKEKGDIPEGYSVSREKKERFSLILESASTNQTSMYLCASSLGLAVTTDTQYFGPGTRLTVL.

This chain uses TRBV20-1 with TRBJ2-1; 9 nucleotides align to TRBD2. Looked up from germline, CDR1 is DFQATT and CDR2 is SNEGSKA (reference sequence). This CDR3 contains 16 residues. The V segment lost 3 bases and the J segment 9 bases; nucleotides outside the gene matches: 15. Here the CDR3 reads CSARGGTSQVKGEQFF. DNA of the CDR3: TGCAGTGCTAGGGGGGGGACTAGCCAGGTAAAAGGTGAGCAGTTCTTC.

The chain employs TRBV7-9 and TRBJ2-3, with TRBD1 identical over 8 bases. Looked up from germline, CDR1 is SEHNR and CDR2 is FQNEAQ (reference sequence). V trimming: 5 bases; J trimming: 2 bases; junction bases outside the gene matches: 9. The CDR3 covers 16 residues. The DNA of the CDR3 is TGTGCCAGCAGCAAAGAATCAGGGGGCCTCACAGATACGCAGTATTTT. Encoded protein: CASSKESGGLTDTQYF.

The chain carries TRBV29-1 and TRBJ2-5, with D perhaps matching TRBD2 (5 bases). The ends were cut back, 3 bases at V and 3 bases at J, with 11 bases in the middle. The germline V gene encodes CDR1 SQVTM and CDR2 ANQGSEA. This CDR3 contains 13 residues. The CDR3 loop is CSVDGVGKETQYF. The CDR3 nucleotides are TGCAGCGTTGACGGGGTTGGCAAAGAGACCCAGTACTTC.